The entry below describes one T cell receptor (beta chain). The antigen remains unidentified. Noted treatment: about 20 received Ad26.COV2.S at low or high dose, single or two shots; 5 received placebo; per-sample allocation not given. Sampling occurred on day 63 after the first vaccine or placebo injection. Clones were sequenced by immunoSEQ multiplex PCR, and TCRdb holds only the in-frame ones, with some missing. Here the sample spans more than 350,000 clones, roughly 90% being singletons. The germline V gene has CDR1 SGHNT and CDR2 YYREEE (reference sequence). The CDR3 extends over 12 amino acids. V dropped 4 bases and J dropped 0 bases, with 4 bases sitting between them. The data stem from a study of Ad26.COV2.S vaccination and SARS-CoV-2 variants. General study points: Reportedly, after vaccination the spike-specific CD8+ and CD4+ T cell responses displayed substantial breadth. Analyses that measured TCR breadth and depth may have underestimated total T cell responses.

The sequenced sample was peripheral blood, obtained in a trial of Ad26.COV2.S vaccine versus placebo. The receptor comes from a person aged 18-60 years who received the Ad26.COV2.S COVID-19 vaccine or a placebo. The rearrangement links TRBV5-4 to TRBJ1-1; D not resolved. Written as DNA, the CDR3 is TGTGCCAGCAGCGACATGAACACTGAAGCTTTCTTT. It codes for CASSDMNTEAFF.